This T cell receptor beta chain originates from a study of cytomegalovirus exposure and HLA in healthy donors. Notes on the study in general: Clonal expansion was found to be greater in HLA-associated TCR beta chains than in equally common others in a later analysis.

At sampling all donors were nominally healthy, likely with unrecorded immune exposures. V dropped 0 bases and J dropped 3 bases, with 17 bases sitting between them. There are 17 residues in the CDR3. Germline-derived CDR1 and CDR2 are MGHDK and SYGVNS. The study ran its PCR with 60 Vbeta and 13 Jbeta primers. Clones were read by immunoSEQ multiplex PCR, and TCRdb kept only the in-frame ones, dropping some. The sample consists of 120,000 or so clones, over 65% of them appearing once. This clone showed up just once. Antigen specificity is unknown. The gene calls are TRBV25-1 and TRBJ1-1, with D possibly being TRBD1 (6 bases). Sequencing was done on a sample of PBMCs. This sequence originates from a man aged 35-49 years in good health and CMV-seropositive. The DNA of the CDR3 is TGTGCCAGCAGTGAATATGGCAGGGGAAATCGGGACACTGAAGCTTTCTTT. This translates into CASSEYGRGNRDTEAFF.